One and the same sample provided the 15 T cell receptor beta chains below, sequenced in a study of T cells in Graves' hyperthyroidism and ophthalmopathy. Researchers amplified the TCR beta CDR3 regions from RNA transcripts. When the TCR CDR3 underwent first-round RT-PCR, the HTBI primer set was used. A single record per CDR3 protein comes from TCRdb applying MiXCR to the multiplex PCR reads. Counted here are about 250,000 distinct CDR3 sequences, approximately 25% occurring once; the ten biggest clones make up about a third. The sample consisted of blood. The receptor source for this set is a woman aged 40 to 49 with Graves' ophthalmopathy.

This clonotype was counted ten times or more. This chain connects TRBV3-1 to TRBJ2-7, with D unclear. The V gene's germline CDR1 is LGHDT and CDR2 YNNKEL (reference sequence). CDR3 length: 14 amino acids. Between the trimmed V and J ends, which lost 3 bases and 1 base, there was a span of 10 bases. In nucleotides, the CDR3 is TGTGCCAGCAGCCACCCCCGCGGTTCCTACGAGCAGTACTTC. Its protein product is CASSHPRGSYEQYF.

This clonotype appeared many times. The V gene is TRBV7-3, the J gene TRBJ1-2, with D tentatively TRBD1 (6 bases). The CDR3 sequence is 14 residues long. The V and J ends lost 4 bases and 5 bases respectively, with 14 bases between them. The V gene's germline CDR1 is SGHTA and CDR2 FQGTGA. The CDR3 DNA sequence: TGTGCCAGCAGCTCCCATCAGGGGCCATATGGCTACACCTTC. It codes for CASSSHQGPYGYTF.

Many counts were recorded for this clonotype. The CDR3 reads CASSQDQDLAGVGTGELFF. CDR3 nucleotide sequence: TGTGCCAGCAGCCAAGATCAGGACCTAGCGGGAGTAGGCACCGGGGAGCTGTTTTTT. V gene TRBV4-2 combines with J gene TRBJ2-2; the match to TRBD2 covers 10 bases. From germline, CDR1 is LGHNA and CDR2 YNFKEQ. V was clipped by 0 bases and J by 4 bases; unmatched bases: 11. CDR3 size: 19 residues.

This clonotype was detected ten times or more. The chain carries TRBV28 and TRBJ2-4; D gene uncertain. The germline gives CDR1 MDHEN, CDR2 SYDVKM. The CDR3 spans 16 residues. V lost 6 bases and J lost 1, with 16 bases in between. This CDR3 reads CASSPSRVYAKNIQYF. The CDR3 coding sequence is TGTGCCAGCAGCCCAAGCCGGGTTTACGCCAAAAACATTCAGTACTTC.

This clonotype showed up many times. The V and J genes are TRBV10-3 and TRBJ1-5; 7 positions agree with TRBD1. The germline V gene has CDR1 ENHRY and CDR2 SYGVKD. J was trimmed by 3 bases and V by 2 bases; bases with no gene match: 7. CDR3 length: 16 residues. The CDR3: CAISETGDSLNQPQHF. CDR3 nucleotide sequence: TGTGCCATCAGTGAGACTGGGGACAGCCTCAATCAGCCCCAGCATTTT.

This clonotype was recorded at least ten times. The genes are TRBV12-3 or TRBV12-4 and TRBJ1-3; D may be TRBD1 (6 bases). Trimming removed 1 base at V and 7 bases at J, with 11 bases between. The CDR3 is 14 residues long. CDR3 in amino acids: CASSLVGGWNTIYF. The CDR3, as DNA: TGTGCCAGCAGTTTAGTGGGGGGCTGGAACACCATATATTTT.

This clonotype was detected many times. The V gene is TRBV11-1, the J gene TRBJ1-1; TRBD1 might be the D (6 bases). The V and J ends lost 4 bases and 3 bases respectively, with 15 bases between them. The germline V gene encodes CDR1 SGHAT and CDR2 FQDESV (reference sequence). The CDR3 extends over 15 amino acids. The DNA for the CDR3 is TGTGCCAGCAGCTCCAGACAGGTGTCCTACACTGAAGCTTTCTTT. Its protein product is CASSSRQVSYTEAFF.

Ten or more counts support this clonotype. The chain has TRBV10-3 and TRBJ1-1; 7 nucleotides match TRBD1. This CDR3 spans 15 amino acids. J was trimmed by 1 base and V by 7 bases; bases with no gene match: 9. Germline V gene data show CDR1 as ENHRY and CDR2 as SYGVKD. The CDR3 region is CAIKQTGQENTEAFF. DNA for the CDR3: TGTGCCATCAAACAAACAGGACAGGAGAACACTGAAGCTTTCTTT.

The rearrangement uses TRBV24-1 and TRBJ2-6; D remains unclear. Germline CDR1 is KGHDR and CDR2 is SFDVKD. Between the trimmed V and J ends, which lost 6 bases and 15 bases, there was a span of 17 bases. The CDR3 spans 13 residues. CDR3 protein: CATSPDETSGLTF. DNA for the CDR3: TGTGCCACCAGTCCGGACGAGACATCGGGCCTGACTTTC.

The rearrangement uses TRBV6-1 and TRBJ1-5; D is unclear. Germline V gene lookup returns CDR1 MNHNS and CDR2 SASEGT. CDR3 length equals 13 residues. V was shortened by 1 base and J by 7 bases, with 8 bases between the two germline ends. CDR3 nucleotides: TGTGCCAGCAGTGAAGTTCCCTCACAGCCCCAGCATTTT. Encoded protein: CASSEVPSQPQHF.

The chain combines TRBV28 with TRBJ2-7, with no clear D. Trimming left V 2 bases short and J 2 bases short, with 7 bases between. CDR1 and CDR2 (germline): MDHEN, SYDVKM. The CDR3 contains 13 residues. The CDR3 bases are TGTGCCAGCAGTTTACTTAGAGCCTACGAGCAGTACTTC. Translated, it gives CASSLLRAYEQYF. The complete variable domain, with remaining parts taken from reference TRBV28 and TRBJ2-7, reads DVKVTQSSRYLVKRTGEKVFLECVQDMDHENMFWYRQDPGLGLRLIYFSYDVKMKEKGDIPEGYSVSREKKERFSLILESASTNQTSMYLCASSLLRAYEQYFGPGTRLTVT.

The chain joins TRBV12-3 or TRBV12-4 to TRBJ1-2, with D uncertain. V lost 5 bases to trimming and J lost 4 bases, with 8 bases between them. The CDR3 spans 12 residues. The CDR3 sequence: CASSPSLYGYTF. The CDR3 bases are TGTGCCAGCAGTCCCAGCCTCTATGGCTACACCTTC.

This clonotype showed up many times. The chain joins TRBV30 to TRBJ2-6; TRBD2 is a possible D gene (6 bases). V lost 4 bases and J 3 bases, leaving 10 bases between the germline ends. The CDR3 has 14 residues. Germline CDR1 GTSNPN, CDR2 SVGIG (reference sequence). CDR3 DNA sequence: TGTGCCTGGAATACGGGGGTTGGGGCCAACGTCCTGACTTTC. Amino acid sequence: CAWNTGVGANVLTF.

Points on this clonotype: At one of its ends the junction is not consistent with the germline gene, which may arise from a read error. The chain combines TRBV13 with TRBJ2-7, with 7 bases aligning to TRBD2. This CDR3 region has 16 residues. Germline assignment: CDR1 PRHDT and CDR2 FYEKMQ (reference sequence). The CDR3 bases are TGTGCCAGCACCTCCGGGCTGGCTAGGAGGGACTACGAGCAGTCCTTC. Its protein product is CASTSGLARRDYEQSF.

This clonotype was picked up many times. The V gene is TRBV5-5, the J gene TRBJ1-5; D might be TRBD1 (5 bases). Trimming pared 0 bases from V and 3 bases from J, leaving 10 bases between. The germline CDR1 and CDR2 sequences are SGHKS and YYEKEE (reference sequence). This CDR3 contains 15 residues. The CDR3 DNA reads TGTGCCAGCAGCTTGGAGGGGCAGTACAATCAGCCCCAGCATTTT. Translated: CASSLEGQYNQPQHF.